This TCR beta chain was recovered during a study of CXCR3-negative and CXCR3-positive naive CD8 T cells. The CDR3 totals 16 residues. Points on this clonotype: Its antigen is unidentified.

The TRB libraries of cDNA were built by UMI-labeled 5' RACE. Following a re-call of the 5' RACE reads, TCRdb has one entry per CDR3 protein and lacks DNA. Its clone listing holds over 55,000 distinct CDR3 sequences. Study-wide results and caveats: Surface CD5 matched across naive subsets, and TRB CDR3 properties served to infer TCR strength. Hydrophobicity of TRB CDR3s was greater in CXCR3-positive naive cells than in CXCR3-negative naive cells.

V and J are TRBV12-3 or TRBV12-4 and TRBJ2-3; TCRdb returns TRBD2, unconfirmable since there is no DNA. What was sequenced was naive CXCR3+ CD8+ T cells from blood. The subset denotes: CD45RO-CCR7+CD27+CD95- naive CD8+ T cells expressing CXCR3 (TNR3+). This receptor was identified in a human donor in good health. Some clones in this sample may be carry-over from other donors' samples. The CDR3 spells CAGSLAIAGALDTQYF.